A single sample is the source of the 26 T cell receptor beta chains below, sequenced in a study of blood T cell repertoires in COVID-19. Method: immunoSEQ multiplex PCR; TCRdb's copy keeps in-frame clones and lacks some. The table shows roughly 25,000 clones, with about 81% occurring only once. The sequenced sample consisted of peripheral blood. The receptors shown here come from a human donor in a cohort sampled during active COVID-19.

This clone was observed a single time. This chain links TRBV18 with TRBJ2-7; perhaps TRBD2 as D (5 bases). Germline V gives CDR1 KGHSH, CDR2 LQKENI. The CDR3 contains 12 residues. V lost 1 base, J lost 6 bases, and 7 bases lay in between. The CDR3 spells CASSPRGSEQYF. DNA for the CDR3: TGTGCCAGCTCACCACGAGGGAGCGAGCAGTACTTC.

V gene TRBV7-3 combines with J gene TRBJ1-1; D is ambiguous. The V and J ends lost 4 bases and 5 bases respectively, with 11 bases between them. Germline V gene sequence: CDR1 SGHTA, CDR2 FQGTGA. This CDR3 contains 13 residues. CDR3 amino acids: CASSSRRETEAFF. The CDR3 bases are TGTGCCAGCAGCTCCCGCCGGGAGACTGAAGCTTTCTTT.

The chain recombines TRBV18 with TRBJ1-5; the D is unclear. CDR3 length: 13 residues. The V and J ends lost 4 bases and 8 bases respectively, with 12 bases between them. Germline V gene sequence: CDR1 KGHSH, CDR2 LQKENI. The CDR3 loop reads CASSLSVNEPQHF. The CDR3 nucleotides are TGTGCCAGCTCACTCTCGGTTAACGAGCCCCAGCATTTT.

The J gene is TRBJ2-3, the V gene TRBV11-3, with D perhaps TRBD1 (8 bases). This CDR3 comprises 16 residues. V shed 8 bases and J shed 1 base, with 19 bases lying between them. Germline CDR1 and CDR2: SGHNT and YENEEA. The CDR3 DNA follows: TGTGCCAGCTCCGGGGGGACAGGCGGCGGCACAGATACGCAGTATTTT. It translates to CASSGGTGGGTDTQYF.

This sequence joins TRBV11-2 and TRBJ2-5; 14 bases map to TRBD2. J gave up 7 bases and V 3 bases, and 4 bases lay outside the gene matches. Germline V CDR1 and CDR2: SGHAT, FQNNGV. This CDR3 comprises 15 residues. CDR3 in amino acids: CASSLTSGGAATQYF. CDR3 nucleotide sequence: TGTGCCAGCAGCTTGACTAGCGGGGGGGCCGCGACCCAGTACTTC.

The chain employs TRBV9 and TRBJ1-4, with unresolved D. Trimming left V 0 bases short and J 10 bases short, with 13 bases between. Germline V CDR1 and CDR2: SGDLS, YYNGEE. This CDR3 comprises 14 residues. CDR3 protein: CASSVVGDSGKLFF. CDR3 sequence (DNA): TGTGCCAGCAGCGTAGTCGGGGATTCAGGAAAACTGTTTTTT.

V usage is TRBV5-6 and J usage is TRBJ1-5; 7 nucleotides match TRBD1. CDR1 and CDR2 from the germline V gene are SGHDT and YYEEEE. The CDR3 is made up of 14 amino acids. J was trimmed by 5 bases and V by 0 bases; bases with no gene match: 2. The CDR3 loop is CASSLGGGYQPQHF. DNA of the CDR3: TGTGCCAGCAGCTTGGGAGGGGGCTATCAGCCCCAGCATTTT.

V is TRBV6-5 and J is TRBJ2-7; D unclear. This CDR3 comprises 13 residues. Trimming left V 6 bases short and J 1 base short, with 10 bases between. Germline-derived CDR1 and CDR2 are MNHEY and SVGAGI. CDR3 nucleotide sequence: TGTGCCAGCAGCCTAATCCTATCCTACGAGCAGTACTTC. Residues: CASSLILSYEQYF.

The V call is TRBV28, the J call TRBJ2-7; possibly TRBD1 for D (5 bases). The CDR3 contains 13 residues. V gave up 7 bases and J gave up 6 bases, with 16 bases separating them. Germline CDR1 MDHEN, CDR2 SYDVKM. In nucleotides, the CDR3 is TGTGCCAGCAACCCCCTGGGGCGGTCCGAGCAGTACTTC. Translating it yields CASNPLGRSEQYF.

A single count supports this clone. The gene calls are TRBV7-2 and TRBJ1-2; no firm D call. Germline CDR1 reads SGHTA; CDR2 reads FQGNSA. The CDR3 consists of 14 residues. V was shortened by 3 bases and J by 6 bases, with 14 bases between the two germline ends. CDR3 sequence: CASSFRRESDGYTF. In DNA form, the CDR3 reads TGTGCCAGCAGCTTTCGGAGGGAGTCGGATGGCTACACCTTC.

V usage is TRBV30 and J usage is TRBJ2-1; unclear D gene. The germline V gene encodes CDR1 GTSNPN and CDR2 SVGIG (reference sequence). Trimming shortened V by 2 bases and J by 2 bases, and 7 bases separated the two germline ends. The CDR3 sequence is 13 residues long. CDR3 region: CAWSLGPYNEQFF. As DNA, the CDR3 is TGTGCCTGGAGTCTCGGTCCCTACAATGAGCAGTTCTTC.

The chain carries TRBV4-3 and TRBJ2-4; maybe TRBD2 (5 bases). This CDR3 has 17 residues. The germline V gene encodes CDR1 LGHNA and CDR2 YSLEER. V lost 0 bases, J lost 0 bases, and 12 bases lay in between. The CDR3 spells CASSQDWAGVAKNIQYF. DNA of the CDR3: TGCGCCAGCAGCCAAGATTGGGCGGGTGTAGCCAAAAACATTCAGTACTTC.

This rearrangement joins TRBV5-6 to TRBJ2-5; a possible D gene is TRBD1 (6 bases). V was trimmed by 0 bases and J by 5 bases, leaving 11 bases between them. The germline CDR1 and CDR2 sequences are SGHDT and YYEEEE. The CDR3 is made up of 14 amino acids. The DNA of the CDR3 is TGTGCCAGCAGCTTGGTGGGGGCTGTGGAGACCCAGTACTTC. This gives the protein CASSLVGAVETQYF.

This clone was observed a few times. The chain is built from TRBV6-2 or TRBV6-3 and TRBJ2-2; D is undetermined. The germline gives CDR1 MNHEY, CDR2 SVGEGT. CDR3 length: 17 residues. The V end lost 0 bases, the J end lost 1 base, and 12 bases lay between the germline ends. The chain's CDR3 is CASSYSPGRGNTGELFF. Here the CDR3 DNA reads TGTGCCAGCAGTTACTCCCCGGGTCGCGGGAACACCGGGGAGCTGTTTTTT.

This sequence joins TRBV19 and TRBJ1-2; weak D call: TRBD1 (5 bases). V lost 5 bases, J lost 7 bases, and 11 bases lay in between. The CDR3 sequence is 12 residues long. From germline, CDR1 is LNHDA and CDR2 SQIVND (reference sequence). The CDR3 loop reads CASSLGGGGYTF. The CDR3 DNA reads TGTGCCAGTAGTCTTGGGGGGGGTGGCTACACCTTC.

This clone came up once. The DNA for the CDR3 is TGTGCCAGCGGGGGACAGGGTAGAAATCAGCCCCAGCATTTT. Its protein product is CASGGQGRNQPQHF. This chain uses TRBV2 with TRBJ1-5; TRBD1 aligns across 9 bases. Germline-derived CDR1 and CDR2 are SNHLY and FYNNEI. Losses at the gene ends were 8 bases for V and 4 bases for J; bases not matched to a gene: 6. The CDR3 is made up of 14 amino acids.

This sequence joins TRBV27 and TRBJ1-2; a possible D gene is TRBD1 (5 bases). The V gene lost 5 bases and the J gene lost 7 bases, with 14 bases spanning the gap. Germline V gives CDR1 MNHEY, CDR2 SMNVEV (reference sequence). The CDR3 length is 13 residues. Here the CDR3 DNA reads TGTGCCAGCAGTAAGGGGCTGGTTGGTGGCTACACCTTC. As protein: CASSKGLVGGYTF.

The genes are TRBV28 and TRBJ1-2; the D gene is possibly TRBD1 (5 bases). V was clipped by 8 bases and J by 3 bases, with 13 bases between them. Germline CDR1 reads MDHEN; CDR2 reads SYDVKM. The CDR3 extends over 13 amino acids. CDR3 protein: CASLKGPDYGYTF. CDR3 DNA: TGTGCCAGCTTAAAGGGGCCAGACTATGGCTACACCTTC.

The rearrangement uses TRBV27 and TRBJ1-6; TRBD1 matches at 11 bases. There are 17 residues in the CDR3. Germline CDR1 and CDR2: MNHEY and SMNVEV (reference sequence). The V gene end was trimmed by 2 bases and the J gene end by 7 bases; junction bases not matched to a gene: 7. The CDR3 nucleotides read TGTGCCAGCAGTTTACGGACAGGGGGCTCTAGGAATTCACCCCTCCACTTT. Translated: CASSLRTGGSRNSPLHF.

This rearrangement joins TRBV2 to TRBJ2-7, with TRBD1 matching over 7 bases. The CDR3 is made up of 13 amino acids. Per germline, CDR1 SNHLY and CDR2 FYNNEI. With 6 bases clipped from V and 0 bases from J, the junction kept 2 bases outside the gene matches. The CDR3 coding sequence is TGTGCCAGCAGATGGGACAGCTCCTACGAGCAGTACTTC. Its translation is CASRWDSSYEQYF.

This clone was seen a few times. The genes are TRBV5-6 and TRBJ2-2; D ambiguous. Germline V gives CDR1 SGHDT, CDR2 YYEEEE. The CDR3 runs to 14 residues. The V end was cut by 1 base, the J end by 8 bases, with 12 bases between. CDR3 sequence reads: CASSLYQATGELFF. In nucleotides, the CDR3 is TGTGCCAGCAGCTTGTATCAGGCCACGGGGGAGCTGTTTTTT.

The V and J genes are TRBV29-1 and TRBJ1-1; 7 bases are a match to TRBD1. CDR1 SQVTM and CDR2 ANQGSEA come from the germline V gene. The CDR3 contains 13 residues. Unmatched junction bases numbered 2, after V lost 4 bases and J lost 0 bases. The CDR3 sequence is CSVGTGMNTEAFF. The CDR3, as DNA: TGCAGCGTTGGGACAGGAATGAACACTGAAGCTTTCTTT.

A single count supports this clone. The chain carries TRBV6-4 and TRBJ2-1, with 14 bases aligning to TRBD2. CDR3 length: 15 amino acids. Germline V gene sequence: CDR1 MRHNA, CDR2 SNTAGT. J gave up 6 bases and V 4 bases, and 2 bases lay outside the gene matches. The CDR3, as DNA: TGTGCCAGCAGTGGGGGACTAGCGGGAGCCAATGAGCAGTTCTTC. Translated: CASSGGLAGANEQFF.

CDR3 bases: TGTGCCAGCATGCAGGGAGGGGGGGCCAAAAACATTCAGTACTTC. This translates into CASMQGGGAKNIQYF. The V call is TRBV6-5, the J call TRBJ2-4; possible D gene TRBD2, 7 bases. Trimming shortened V by 7 bases and J by 1 base, and 14 bases separated the two germline ends. Germline V gene data show CDR1 as MNHEY and CDR2 as SVGAGI. This CDR3 is built from 15 residues.

This clone was seen just once. The chain links TRBV12-5 to TRBJ2-7; no reliable D call. Germline values: CDR1 LGHNT, CDR2 FRNRAP. The CDR3 extends over 13 amino acids. Trimming pared 0 bases from V and 5 bases from J, leaving 8 bases between. The CDR3 nucleotides are TGTGCTAGTGGTTTGGTACCTACCCACGAGCAGTACTTC. Its translation: CASGLVPTHEQYF.

The V and J genes are TRBV28 and TRBJ2-7; TRBD1 might be the D (6 bases). Germline V gene lookup returns CDR1 MDHEN and CDR2 SYDVKM. V lost 7 bases and J 4 bases, leaving 11 bases between the germline ends. The CDR3 contains 12 residues. CDR3 nucleotide sequence: TGTGCCAGCACAGGGGCGATTTACGAGCAGTACTTC. Translating it yields CASTGAIYEQYF.